This is a list of T cell receptor beta chains from one sample in a study of Tregs in tolerant kidney transplant recipients. Some clones are missing from TCRdb's copy, which holds only in-frame ones; the method was immunoSEQ multiplex PCR. The data show over 60,000 clones, roughly 98% seen once. The input for sequencing was CD4+ T cells from blood, taken before the transplant. The receptors originated from a human donor who received a combined kidney and bone marrow transplant. The CDR3 runs from the conserved cysteine through the conserved F or W. The D gene is left open where the match is weak. Clone sizes are given selectively: once, few, many, or a class where the clone is expanded.

clone size	V gene	J gene	D gene	CDR3 DNA	CDR3 protein
.	TRBV5-1	TRBJ2-3	TRBD2	TGCGCCAGCAGCGGACCTAGCGGAGTTGGGACAGATACGCAGTATTTT	CASSGPSGVGTDTQYF
.	TRBV7-9	TRBJ2-3	TRBD2	TGTGCCAGCAGAACTAGCGGGAGCACAGATACGCAGTATTTT	CASRTSGSTDTQYF
.	TRBV7-2	TRBJ2-7	TRBD1	TGTGCCAGCAGACTAGTTCCGACAGGGTCCTACGAGCAGTACTTC	CASRLVPTGSYEQYF
.	TRBV6-5	TRBJ2-5	TRBD1	TGTGCCAGTCGACAGGGGGGCACCAAAGGGGGCCAGTACTTC	CASRQGGTKGGQYF
.	TRBV7-9	TRBJ1-2	.	TGTGCCAGCAGCTTATCCTCGTATGGCTACACCTTC	CASSLSSYGYTF
.	TRBV5-4	TRBJ2-5	.	TGTGCCAGCAGCTTCCACCTAGATCAAGAGACCCAGTACTTC	CASSFHLDQETQYF
.	TRBV4-3	TRBJ1-1	.	TGCGCCAGCAGCCAAGATTTAGCGTGGGACACTGAAGCTTTCTTT	CASSQDLAWDTEAFF
.	TRBV21-1	TRBJ2-5	.	TGTGCCAGCAGCAGCCCCCCCCTGACAGAGCAAGAGACCCAGTACTTC	CASSSPPLTEQETQYF
.	TRBV11-3	TRBJ1-1	.	TGTGCCAGCAGCTCGAGAAGGGAGGGGGGGGCTTTCTTT	CASSSRREGGAFF
.	TRBV10-3	TRBJ2-3	.	TGTGCCATCAGCGGAGGGGGGGGCACAGATACGCAGTATTTT	CAISGGGGTDTQYF
.	TRBV29-1	TRBJ2-7	.	TGCAGCGTTGGGACAGCTACCTACGAGCAGTACTTC	CSVGTATYEQYF
.	TRBV11-2	TRBJ2-3	.	TGTGGGGCCGGCCTGGGAGATACGCAGTATTTT	CGAGLGDTQYF
.	TRBV7-2	TRBJ2-2	.	TGTGCCAGCAGCGTGTCGAGGCCCAGTTTTCCCGGGGAGCTGTTTTTT	CASSVSRPSFPGELFF
.	TRBV27	TRBJ1-1	.	TGTGCCAGCAGTTTACCACCGGGTCGGTCTTACACTGAAGCTTTCTTT	CASSLPPGRSYTEAFF
.	TRBV18	TRBJ2-5	TRBD1	TGTGCCAGCTCTTCTCTTACAGGGGGCGAAGAGACCCAGTACTTC	CASSSLTGGEETQYF
.	TRBV5-1	TRBJ1-1	.	TGCGCCAGCAGCTTGAGTTCAGGGAACACTGAAGCTTTCTTT	CASSLSSGNTEAFF
.	TRBV7-6	TRBJ1-2	.	TGTGCCAGCAGCCCGGCCCGGGGTTTTAACTATGGCTACACCTTC	CASSPARGFNYGYTF
once	TRBV10-3	TRBJ2-7	.	TGTGCCATCAGTGACTCCGGGACAAACTACGAGCAGTACTTC	CAISDSGTNYEQYF
.	TRBV18	TRBJ1-1	TRBD1	TGTGCCAGCTCACCACCAGGACAGGGAGAAGCTTTCTTT	CASSPPGQGEAFF
.	TRBV7-2	TRBJ1-2	TRBD1	TGTGCCAGCAGCTTCCTAGGGACAGGAATAAACTATGGCTACACCTTC	CASSFLGTGINYGYTF
.	TRBV2	TRBJ1-1	TRBD1	TGTGCCAGCAATAAGGACAGGATGAACACTGAAGCTTTCTTT	CASNKDRMNTEAFF
.	TRBV2	TRBJ1-5	TRBD1	TGTGCCAGCTCCGGGACAGGGGGGAATCAGCCCCAGCATTTT	CASSGTGGNQPQHF
.	TRBV14	TRBJ2-3	.	TGTGCCAGCAGCCCCTTGGGCGGGTGGAGCACAGATACGCAGTATTTT	CASSPLGGWSTDTQYF
.	TRBV19	TRBJ2-3	.	TGTGCCAGTAGCAAACAAATTAGCACAGATACGCAGTATTTT	CASSKQISTDTQYF
.	TRBV7-9	TRBJ2-7	TRBD1	TGTGCCAGCAGCTCTGGACAGGGGAGGTACGAGCAGTACTTC	CASSSGQGRYEQYF
once	TRBV5-6	TRBJ1-1	.	TGTGCCAGCAGCTTTTCCGGGGTTGGCACTGAAGCTTTCTTT	CASSFSGVGTEAFF
.	TRBV19	TRBJ2-5	TRBD2	TGTGCCAGTAGGAAAGCGGGAGGAGAGACCCAGTACTTC	CASRKAGGETQYF
.	TRBV7-2	TRBJ2-1	TRBD2	TGTGCCAGCAGCTCGGGACTACCGCAGTTCTTC	CASSSGLPQFF
.	TRBV7-7	TRBJ2-1	.	TGTGCCAGCAGCCCTAGACTAGGGGAAAACAATGAGCAGTTCTTC	CASSPRLGENNEQFF
.	TRBV7-2	TRBJ2-3	TRBD2	TGTGCCAGCAGCTTAGCAAGGACTAGCGGGGGTTCGGCGGATACGCAGTATTTT	CASSLARTSGGSADTQYF
.	TRBV5-1	TRBJ1-1	TRBD1	TGCGCCAGCAGCTCGGACAGGGTTGGGAACACTGAAGCTTTCTTT	CASSSDRVGNTEAFF
.	TRBV2	TRBJ2-5	.	TGTGCCAGCAGTGTGCGGCGCGCCGAAGAGACCCAGTACTTC	CASSVRRAEETQYF